This TCR beta chain came from a study of PD-1 blockade in classical Hodgkin lymphoma. Documented time point: cycle 4 day 1 (C4D1), after about 6 weeks of nivolumab. After autologous stem cell transplantation all patients relapsed, and prior brentuximab vedotin exposure differed between cohorts. TCRdb keeps only in-frame clones here, not all; method: immunoSEQ multiplex PCR. The table records some 8,700 clones, roughly nine tenths of them present only once. The TCR sequence derives from a human donor with classical Hodgkin lymphoma. This specimen consisted of peripheral blood mononuclear cells (PBMCs), obtained before the fourth cycle of nivolumab.

CDR3 nucleotides: TGTGCCAGCAGCTTAGTTAGCCAGGGGTTTAGCAATCAGCCCCAGCATTTT. Amino acids: CASSLVSQGFSNQPQHF. This chain links TRBV7-2 with TRBJ1-5; TRBD1 might be the D (6 bases). V was clipped by 1 base and J by 0 bases, with 13 bases between them. The CDR3 runs to 17 residues. The germline CDR1 and CDR2 sequences are SGHTA and FQGNSA.